This T cell receptor (beta chain) originates from a study of low-dose radiotherapy and immunotherapy resistance in tumors. Study overall: The 200 mg/m2 dose of intravenous cyclophosphamide was given every two weeks, one day before radiation and immunotherapy.

This clonotype was counted at least ten times. Alpha and beta chains were covered, as first-strand cDNA relied on TRAV- and TRBV-specific primers. Amplification, which lasted approximately 19 PCR cycles, used a constant-region primer and V-primer adapter to amplify TCRs. TCRdb itself ran the reads through MiXCR, one entry per CDR3 protein. The sample records approximately 100,000 distinct CDR3 sequences, more than 20% being singletons. Time point given: after trial treatment. Treatment given: LDRT plus nivolumab, ipilimumab, low-dose cyclophosphamide and aspirin (RACIN trial). V was shortened by 4 bases and J by 2 bases, with 7 bases between the two germline ends. The CDR3 contains 13 residues.

The source material was PBMCs, sampled after low-dose radiotherapy plus immunotherapy. The TCR originated in a male donor with prostate cancer. The chain joins TRBV23-1 to TRBJ2-3; D ambiguous. TRBV23-1 is classed as an ORF, of uncertain function. CDR3 nucleotide sequence: TGCGCCAGCAGTCGGCTATACACAGATACGCAGTATTTT. This encodes CASSRLYTDTQYF.